Below, 3 T cell receptor beta chains from the same sample are listed, as sequenced in a study of blood T cell repertoires in COVID-19. The assay was immunoSEQ multiplex PCR, and TCRdb's table has in-frame clones only and misses some. There are about 250,000 clones in the sample; over 75% occur only once, and 0.87% lies in the top ten. The sequencing sample was made of peripheral blood. These receptors came from a human donor with COVID-19, enrolled during active disease. The donor label of this sample is uncertain.

The chain employs TRBV28 and TRBJ1-5; D ambiguous. V lost 0 bases and J lost 2, with 14 bases in between. The germline V gene encodes CDR1 MDHEN and CDR2 SYDVKM. The CDR3 length is 17 residues. The CDR3 here is CASSLWGRRVGNQPQHF. CDR3 in DNA: TGTGCCAGCAGTTTATGGGGCAGGCGGGTCGGCAATCAGCCCCAGCATTTT.

The DNA of the CDR3 is TGTGCCAGCAGCGTAACTTTAACTAGCGGGAGACTAGGGGAGCTGTTTTTT. This translates into CASSVTLTSGRLGELFF. J is TRBJ2-2 and V is TRBV9, with 11 bases lining up with TRBD2. The CDR3 extends over 17 amino acids. Germline values: CDR1 SGDLS, CDR2 YYNGEE. V lost 1 base and J lost 8; bases outside the gene matches: 10.

This clone has more than one count but fewer than ten. The chain is built from TRBV6-5 and TRBJ1-2; the match to TRBD1 covers 10 bases. The CDR3 consists of 15 residues. Per germline, CDR1 MNHEY and CDR2 SVGAGI. Trimming at V came to 4 bases and at J to 3 bases, leaving 5 bases not matched to a gene. DNA for the CDR3: TGTGCCAGCAGTTCTCTCGGGACAGGGGACTATGGCTACACCTTC. Its translation: CASSSLGTGDYGYTF.